This T cell receptor beta chain was observed in a study of cytomegalovirus exposure and HLA in healthy donors. General study points: Analyzed later, association rates of TCRs varied across HLA loci, with DRB1 most and HLA-C fewest. V- and J-gene trimming in TCR beta was tied to a missense DCLRE1C variant by an analysis performed later. Using the classifier, cytomegalovirus status was reportedly diagnosed with high specificity and sensitivity.

Regarding this clone: Its target is not known. One end of the junction is discordant with germline, which a read error may explain.

Germline V lookup: CDR1 SEHNR, CDR2 FQNEAQ (reference sequence). CDR3 size: 16 residues. PCR involved 60 Vbeta and 13 Jbeta primers. Original methodology: Later analysis identified approximately 88 million unique TCR beta chains, around 10 million shared. This table comes from immunoSEQ multiplex PCR, and its TCRdb copy is limited to in-frame clones, with some not included. V, J and clone size were drawn from that table, and D and trimming were deduced from the DNA. The data contain some 100,000 clones, over 60% of them singletons. The chain employs TRBV7-9 and TRBJ2-7; 10 bases are shared with TRBD1. This sequence was found in a female donor in good health and CMV-seropositive. Sequencing used PBMCs. This chain's CDR3 is CSSSSWTGGPTYEQYF. CDR3 DNA sequence: TGTTCCAGCAGCTCCTGGACAGGGGGTCCCACCTACGAGCAGTACTTC.